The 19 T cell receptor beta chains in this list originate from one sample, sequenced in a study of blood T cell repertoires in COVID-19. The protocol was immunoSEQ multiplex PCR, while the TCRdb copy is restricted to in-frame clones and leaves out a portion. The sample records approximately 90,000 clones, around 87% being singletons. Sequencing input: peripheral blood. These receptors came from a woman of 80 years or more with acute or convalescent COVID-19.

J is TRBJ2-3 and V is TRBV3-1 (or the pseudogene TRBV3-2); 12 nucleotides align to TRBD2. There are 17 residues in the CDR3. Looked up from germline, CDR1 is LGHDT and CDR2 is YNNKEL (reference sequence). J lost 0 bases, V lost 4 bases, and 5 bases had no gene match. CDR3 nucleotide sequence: TGTGCCAGCAGCCTTTCGACTAGCGGGAGTAGCACAGATACGCAGTATTTT. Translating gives CASSLSTSGSSTDTQYF.

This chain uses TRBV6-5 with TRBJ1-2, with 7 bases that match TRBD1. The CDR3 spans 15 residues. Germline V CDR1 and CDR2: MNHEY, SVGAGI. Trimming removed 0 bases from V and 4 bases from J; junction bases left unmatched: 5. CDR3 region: CASSYSGTVTYGYTF. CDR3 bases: TGTGCCAGCAGTTACTCCGGGACAGTGACCTATGGCTACACCTTC.

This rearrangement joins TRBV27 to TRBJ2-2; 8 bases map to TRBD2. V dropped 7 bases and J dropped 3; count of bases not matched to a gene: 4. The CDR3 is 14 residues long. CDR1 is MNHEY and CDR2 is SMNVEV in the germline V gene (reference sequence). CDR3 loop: CASKAGVYTGELFF. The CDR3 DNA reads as TGTGCCAGCAAAGCGGGAGTATACACCGGGGAGCTGTTTTTT.

CDR3 in amino acids: CASSLDGGANYGYTF. The CDR3 DNA follows: TGTGCCAGCAGCTTAGATGGAGGGGCTAACTATGGCTACACCTTC. The chain joins TRBV7-2 to TRBJ1-2, with D perhaps matching TRBD1 (5 bases). Germline V gene data show CDR1 as SGHTA and CDR2 as FQGNSA. CDR3 size: 15 residues. Between the trimmed V and J ends, which lost 1 base and 0 bases, there was a span of 9 bases. The variable domain in full, with the rest retrieved from reference TRBV7-2 and TRBJ1-2, is GAGVSQSPSNKVTEKGKDVELRCDPISGHTALYWYRQSLGQGLEFLIYFQGNSAPDKSGLPSDRFSAERTGGSVSTLTIQRTQQEDSAVYLCASSLDGGANYGYTFGSGTRLTVV.

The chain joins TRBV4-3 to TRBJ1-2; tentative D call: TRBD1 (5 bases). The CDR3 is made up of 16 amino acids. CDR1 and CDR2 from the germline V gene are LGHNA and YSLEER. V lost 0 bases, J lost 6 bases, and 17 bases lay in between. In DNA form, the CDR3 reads TGCGCCAGCAGCCAAGATCTTAAGGGACTCAAGGATGGCTACACCTTC. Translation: CASSQDLKGLKDGYTF.

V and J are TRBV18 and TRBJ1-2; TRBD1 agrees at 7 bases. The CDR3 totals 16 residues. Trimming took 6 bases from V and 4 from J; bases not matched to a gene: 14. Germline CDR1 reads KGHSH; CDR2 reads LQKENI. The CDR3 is CASSPELGQASYGYTF. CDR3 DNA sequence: TGTGCCAGCTCGCCAGAGCTAGGACAGGCCTCCTATGGCTACACCTTC.

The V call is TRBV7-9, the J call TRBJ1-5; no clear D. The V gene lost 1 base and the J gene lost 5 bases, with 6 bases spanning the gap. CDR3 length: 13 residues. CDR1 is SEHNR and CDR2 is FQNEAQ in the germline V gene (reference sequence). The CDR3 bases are TGTGCCAGCAGCTTAGGAGGGTATCAGCCCCAGCATTTT. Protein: CASSLGGYQPQHF.

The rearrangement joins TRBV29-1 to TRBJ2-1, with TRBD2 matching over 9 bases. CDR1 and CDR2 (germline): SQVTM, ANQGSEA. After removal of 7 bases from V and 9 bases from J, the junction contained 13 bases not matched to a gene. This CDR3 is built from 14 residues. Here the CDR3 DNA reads TGCAGCGCCCGCAGGATAGCGGGAGCTTTTGAGCAGTTCTTC. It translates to CSARRIAGAFEQFF.

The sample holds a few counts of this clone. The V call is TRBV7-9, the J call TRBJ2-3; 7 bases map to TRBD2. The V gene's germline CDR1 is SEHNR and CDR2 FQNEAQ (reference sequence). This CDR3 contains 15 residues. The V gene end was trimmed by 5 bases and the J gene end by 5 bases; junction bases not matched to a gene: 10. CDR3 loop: CASSLRDSGGDTQYF. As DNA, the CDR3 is TGTGCCAGCAGCCTCCGAGACTCGGGAGGAGATACGCAGTATTTT.

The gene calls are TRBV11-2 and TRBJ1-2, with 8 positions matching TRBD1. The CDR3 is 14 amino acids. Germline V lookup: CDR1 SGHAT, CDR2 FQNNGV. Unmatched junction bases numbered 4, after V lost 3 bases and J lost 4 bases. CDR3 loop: CASSLTQGGYGYTF. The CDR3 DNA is TGTGCCAGCAGCTTGACACAGGGGGGCTATGGCTACACCTTC.

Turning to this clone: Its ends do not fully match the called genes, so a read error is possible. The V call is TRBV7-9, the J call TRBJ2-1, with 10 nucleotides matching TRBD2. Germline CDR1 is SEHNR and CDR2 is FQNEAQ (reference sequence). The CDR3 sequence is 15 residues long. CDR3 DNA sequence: TGTGCCAGCAGCGTAGCGGGAGGTTCCTACAATGAGCAGTTCTTC. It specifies CASSVAGGSYNEQFF.

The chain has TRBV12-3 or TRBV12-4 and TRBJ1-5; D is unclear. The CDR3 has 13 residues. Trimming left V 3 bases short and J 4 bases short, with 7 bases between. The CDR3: CASSFLQNQPQHF. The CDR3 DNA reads TGTGCCAGCAGTTTCTTACAGAATCAGCCCCAGCATTTT.

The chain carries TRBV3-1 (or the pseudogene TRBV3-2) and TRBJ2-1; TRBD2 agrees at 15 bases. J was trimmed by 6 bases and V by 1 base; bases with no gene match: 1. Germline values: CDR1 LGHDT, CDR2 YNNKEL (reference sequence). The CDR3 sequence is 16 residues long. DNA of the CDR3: TGTGCCAGCAGCCAAGGGACTAGCGGGAGGGTCAATGAGCAGTTCTTC. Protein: CASSQGTSGRVNEQFF.

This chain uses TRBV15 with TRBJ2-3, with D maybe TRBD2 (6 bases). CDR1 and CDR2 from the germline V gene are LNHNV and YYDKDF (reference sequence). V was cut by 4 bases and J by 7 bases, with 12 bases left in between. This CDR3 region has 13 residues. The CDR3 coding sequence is TGTGCCACCAGCACGACCCGGGAGAATACGCAGTATTTT. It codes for CATSTTRENTQYF. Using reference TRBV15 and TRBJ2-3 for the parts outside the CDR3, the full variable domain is DAMVIQNPRYQVTQFGKPVTLSCSQTLNHNVMYWYQQKSSQAPKLLFHYYDKDFNNEADTPDNFQSRRPNTSFCFLDIRSPGLGDTAMYLCATSTTRENTQYFGPGTRLTVL.

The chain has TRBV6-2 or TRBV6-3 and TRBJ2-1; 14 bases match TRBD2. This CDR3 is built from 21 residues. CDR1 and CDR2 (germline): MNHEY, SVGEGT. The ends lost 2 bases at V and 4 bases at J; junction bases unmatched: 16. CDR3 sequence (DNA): TGTGCCAGCAGTTACATAGGCCCGACTAGCGGGGGGGCTAGTCGGTACAATGAGCAGTTCTTC. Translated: CASSYIGPTSGGASRYNEQFF.

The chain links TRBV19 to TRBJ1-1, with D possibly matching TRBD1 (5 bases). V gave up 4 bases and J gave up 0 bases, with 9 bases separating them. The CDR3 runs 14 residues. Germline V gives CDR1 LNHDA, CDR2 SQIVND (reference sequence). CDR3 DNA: TGTGCCAGTAGTACGACAGTAGTGAACACTGAAGCTTTCTTT. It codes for CASSTTVVNTEAFF. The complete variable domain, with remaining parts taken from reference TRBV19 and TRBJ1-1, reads DGGITQSPKYLFRKEGQNVTLSCEQNLNHDAMYWYRQDPGQGLRLIYYSQIVNDFQKGDIAEGYSVSREKKESFPLTVTSAQKNPTAFYLCASSTTVVNTEAFFGQGTRLTVV.

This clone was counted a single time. Here the CDR3 DNA reads TGTGCCAGCAGCTCGCCCAGAGGCTCGGGCTATGGCTACACCTTC. Residues: CASSSPRGSGYGYTF. V and J are TRBV5-4 and TRBJ1-2; unclear D gene. CDR1 is SGHNT and CDR2 is YYREEE in the germline V gene (reference sequence). The ends were cut back, 3 bases at V and 4 bases at J, with 16 bases in the middle. This CDR3 spans 15 amino acids. The whole variable domain, filled in from reference TRBV5-4 and TRBJ1-2, reads ETGVTQSPTHLIKTRGQQVTLRCSSQSGHNTVSWYQQALGQGPQFIFQYYREEENGRGNFPPRFSGLQFPNYSSELNVNALELDDSALYLCASSSPRGSGYGYTFGSGTRLTVV.

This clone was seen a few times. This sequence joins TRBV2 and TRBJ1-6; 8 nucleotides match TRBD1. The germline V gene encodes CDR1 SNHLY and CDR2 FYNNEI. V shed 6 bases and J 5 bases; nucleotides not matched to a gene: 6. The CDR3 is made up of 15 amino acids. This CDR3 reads CASRTTGVDNSPLHF. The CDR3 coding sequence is TGTGCCAGCAGGACGACAGGGGTCGATAATTCACCCCTCCACTTT. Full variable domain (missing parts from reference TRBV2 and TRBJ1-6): EPEVTQTPSHQVTQMGQEVILRCVPISNHLYFYWYRQILGQKVEFLVSFYNNEISEKSEIFDDQFSVERPDGSNFTLKIRSTKLEDSAMYFCASRTTGVDNSPLHFGNGTRLTVT.

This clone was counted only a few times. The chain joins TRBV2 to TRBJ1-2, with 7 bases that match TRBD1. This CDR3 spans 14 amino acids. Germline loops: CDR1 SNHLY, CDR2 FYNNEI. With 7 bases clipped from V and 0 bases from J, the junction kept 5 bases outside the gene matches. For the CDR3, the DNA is TGTGCCAGCAAACCGGGACAGACTAACTATGGCTACACCTTC. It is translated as CASKPGQTNYGYTF.